This TCR beta chain was observed in a study of read filtering for tumor transcriptome and immune sequencing (dated by TCRdb to the early 2020s). The study in broad terms: Of the patients in the cohort, some 17 were male and 14 to 15 were female, and their mean age was approximately 70 years, with a range of about 45 to 85. A main aim was a read-filtering strategy for immune repertoire data, specifically whether clonotypes supported by a single read should be removed. TCR-region mapped reads per sample ranged from about 4.05 to 10.27 million with IR-seq versus only about 75 to 1,400 with RNA-seq. By revised international staging, eight or nine patients were R-ISS I, 16 were R-ISS II and 6 or 7 were R-ISS III. Using the same bone marrow samples, the study compared TCR repertoires obtained by targeted immune repertoire sequencing with those obtained by bulk whole-transcriptome sequencing. Whole-transcriptome libraries were prepared with the TruSeq RNA Access Library Prep Kit after DNase treatment. The full study reports these points: The sorted CD138-negative fraction was composed of a mixed bone marrow immune population rather than of purified T cells. Compared with RNA-seq, IR-seq captured clonotypes at much greater depth and more reliably, and a smaller IR-seq throughput was enough to identify most of the shared clonotypes. In IR-seq, roughly four fifths of clonotypes but about 4% of total reads were represented by single-read clonotypes, whereas in RNA-seq, around 73% of clonotypes and approximately 45% of reads were represented by single-read clonotypes. When single-read clonotypes were removed, the proportions of shared clonotypes in IR-seq and RNA-seq correlated more strongly.

TCR libraries were built from 400 ng RNA with the Immunoverse kit, using molecular barcoded adaptors covering alpha/delta and beta/gamma chains. TCR library preparation used the same RNA that was used for transcriptome sequencing. Sequencing of the TCR libraries was done on an Illumina HiSeq 4000 with 2 x 150 cycles. On the study's bioinformatics: Using MiXCR, which included quality filtering and error correction, TCR reads were aligned to human V, D, J and C references and then assembled into CDR3 clonotypes. The tcR package in R was used to analyze clonotype counts and gene usage diversity. Raw mapping reads were checked after the RNA-seq reads had been mapped by STAR aligner version 2.5.3a onto the human GRCh37 genome. IR-seq fastq files were randomly downsampled with Seqtk 1.3 to test the effect of sequencing depth on detected clonotypes. TCRdb took the public reads, trimmed them with fastp at Q25, ran MiXCR for clone calling and kept in-frame beta chains. Each entry is one CDR3 protein sequence, shown with its most common DNA and genes. TCRdb's processing, not the study's, gives the V and J calls here. Within this sample are some 120,000 distinct CDR3 sequences, with 10% to 15% of them counted one time only. In total, the top ten clones hold approximately 11% of the sample.

Points on this clonotype: Its specific antigen is unknown. This clone may be a read error of a much larger clone one base away.

The CDR3 measures 15 amino acids from cysteine to phenylalanine. The entry retains the CDR3 DNA only, 45 bases that are in frame from base 1. Based on the germline V gene, the CDR1 and CDR2 sequences are SGHRS and YFSETQ. Each patient had bone marrow sampled at the time of active disease. Isolation of bone marrow mononuclear cells was performed by Ficoll-Hypaque density gradient centrifugation. To remove myeloma plasma cells, the cells were labeled with CD138 magnetic microbeads on a MACS separator, and CD138-negative cells were then collected by negative selection. The purity of the isolated cells was checked by flow cytometry with CD138 antibodies on an Attune NxT. TRIzol reagent was used to extract total RNA, which was then quantified with a NanoDrop spectrophotometer. Paired RNA-seq and IR-seq were performed on each patient's CD138-negative bone marrow sample.

The sequence was obtained from a donor at least 40 years old with multiple myeloma. Recombination connected TRBV5-1 to TRBJ2-3; TRBD1 aligns with 7 central bases. Specimen: a population of CD138-negative cells sorted from bone marrow. Interpreted using the paper, the cell subset or site label stands for: bone marrow mononuclear cells depleted of CD138+ plasma/myeloma cells by negative magnetic selection. The CDR3 reads as follows: CASSLVGDSTDAQYF. In nucleotides, the sequence is TGCGCCAGCAGCTTGGTGGGGGACAGCACAGATGCGCAGTATTTT. Supplemented by the reference TRBV5-1 and TRBJ2-3 proteins around the CDR3, the complete variable domain is KAGVTQTPRYLIKTRGQQVTLSCSPISGHRSVSWYQQTPGQGLQFLFEYFSETQRNKGNFPGRFSGRQFSNSRSEMNVSTLELGDSALYLCASSLVGDSTDAQYFGPGTRLTVL.